Only a few counts were recorded for the clone carrying this T cell receptor (beta chain). Antigen specificity is unknown. The source of the sample is a study of T cell responses to AZD1222 COVID-19 vaccine. Study outcomes and limitations: Among the donors, most were white British and more were female, and clonal diversity was possibly underestimated. It was only after the peak T cell response that any repertoires were sampled.

The assay was immunoSEQ multiplex PCR, and TCRdb's table has in-frame clones only and misses some. Among 140,000 to 150,000 clones, around 91% were seen once, and the ten largest hold roughly 1.7%. In germline, CDR1 is SGHRS, CDR2 YFSETQ. The V segment lost 4 bases and the J segment 1 base; nucleotides outside the gene matches: 4. The CDR3 extends over 14 amino acids. The sequence was collected from an adult in good health. The input for sequencing was peripheral blood, taken on day 0 of AZD1222 vaccination. The chain employs TRBV5-1 and TRBJ1-2, with 7 bases fitting TRBD1. CDR3 amino acids: CASSVGTDNYGYTF. The DNA for the CDR3 is TGCGCCAGCAGCGTCGGGACAGATAACTATGGCTACACCTTC.